This TCR beta chain was identified during a study of T cell responses to AZD1222 COVID-19 vaccine. The protocol was immunoSEQ multiplex PCR, while the TCRdb copy is restricted to in-frame clones and leaves out a portion. The top ten clones hold about 6.5% of a sample with some 67,000 clones, around four fifths of them seen once. Trimming removed 7 bases at V and 8 bases at J, with 5 bases between. This CDR3 has 8 residues. Germline values: CDR1 DFQATT, CDR2 SNEGSKA (reference sequence). Study-wide results and limits: Clonal diversity may have been underestimated in mostly white British donors. Nearly half of unique spike-specific TCRs reportedly avoided B.1.351 and B.1.1.7 mutated regions.

Regarding this clone: What it recognizes is unknown.

This specimen was peripheral blood, taken 28 days after the second AZD1222 dose. The chain has TRBV20-1 and TRBJ1-2; D remains ambiguous. This clonotype was obtained from an adult who received the AZD1222 COVID-19 vaccine. CDR3 DNA sequence: TGCAGTGGTGGCGGCTACACCTTC. Translated: CSGGGYTF.